This T cell receptor gamma chain was identified during a study of gamma delta lymphoproliferative disorders and STAT genes. Study-wide background: Gamma-chain libraries were built from at least 50 ng of genomic DNA with the LymphoTrack Dx TCRG Assay. The EuroClonality-NGS protocol was used to prepare delta libraries.

TCRdb re-called the multiplex PCR reads using CATT. The sample includes a few thousand gamma-chain clones, more than 6% of them seen just once. Whole-study findings and limits: Delta repertoires did not separate groups, but patient gamma repertoires clustered apart.

The receptor sequences were amplified from genomic DNA of peripheral blood mononuclear cells. The control group comprised age- and sex-matched healthy adult blood donors. This clone is judged medium-sized (0.01 to 0.1%). Its cognate antigen is unknown. Germline-derived CDR1 and CDR2 are VINAFY and YDVSNSKD. The CDR3 contains 12 residues. Trimming cost V 5 bases and J 3 bases; bases outside gene matches: 4. This receptor was taken from a human donor in good health. J is TRGJ1 or TRGJ2 and V is TRGV5. TCRdb offers no J gene call, so here the DNA was matched to germline to obtain one. Specimen: blood. DNA of the CDR3: TGTGCCACCTGGGTTCTTTATTATAAGAAACTCTTT. Amino acids: CATWVLYYKKLF.